This T cell receptor (beta chain) was sequenced for a study of cytotoxic CD8 clonotypes in ibrutinib-treated CLL. Depths of 1 in 200,000 to 1 in 1 million T cells were the sequencing target. Repertoires were generated with immunoSEQ multiplex PCR, while TCRdb's copy carries only in-frame clones and drops some. The sample has tens of thousands of clones, more than 70% seen once; the top ten hold around 7.6%. Overall study findings and caveats: Rare overall, public clonotypes shrank or held steady under therapy. Increased clonality at ibrutinib response gave way to a return toward baseline at progression.

Trimming took off 6 bases at V and 5 bases at J, with 14 bases between the two ends. The CDR3 is 13 residues long. Germline lookup yields CDR1 MNHEY and CDR2 SMNVEV (reference sequence). Comment on this clone: No antigen is known for it.

The sequencing used PBMCs, collected at disease progression, from a patient treated with ibrutinib. This chain connects TRBV27 to TRBJ2-7; possibly TRBD2 for D (6 bases). The clonotype originates from a human donor with chronic lymphocytic leukemia. The CDR3 DNA follows: TGTGCCAGCAGGTTGCGGGATTTCAACGAGCAGTACTTC. It specifies CASRLRDFNEQYF.